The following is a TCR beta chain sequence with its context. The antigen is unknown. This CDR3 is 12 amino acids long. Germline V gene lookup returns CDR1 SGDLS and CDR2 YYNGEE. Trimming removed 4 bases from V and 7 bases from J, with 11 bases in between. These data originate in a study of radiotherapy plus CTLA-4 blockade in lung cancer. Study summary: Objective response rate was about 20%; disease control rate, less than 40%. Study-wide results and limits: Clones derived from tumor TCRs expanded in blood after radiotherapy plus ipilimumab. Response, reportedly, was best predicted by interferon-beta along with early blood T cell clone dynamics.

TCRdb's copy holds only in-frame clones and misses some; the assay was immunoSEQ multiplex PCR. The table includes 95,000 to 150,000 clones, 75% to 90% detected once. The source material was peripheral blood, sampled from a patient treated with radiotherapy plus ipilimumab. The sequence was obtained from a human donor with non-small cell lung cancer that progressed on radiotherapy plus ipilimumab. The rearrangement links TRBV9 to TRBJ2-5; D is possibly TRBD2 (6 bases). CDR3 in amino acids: CASSRDFVTQYF. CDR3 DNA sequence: TGTGCCAGCAGCCGGGACTTCGTGACCCAGTACTTC.